The entry below describes one TCR beta chain. The V gene end was trimmed by 1 base and the J gene end by 6 bases; junction bases not matched to a gene: 2. This CDR3 has 14 amino acids. CDR1 LGHNA and CDR2 YSLEER come from the germline V gene. The sample is drawn from a study of molecular identifiers for immune sequencing clone quantification. TCRdb processed the PCR reads anew with MiXCR; each CDR3 protein has one entry. The sample carries roughly 100,000 distinct CDR3 sequences, 30% to 45% recorded once. The chain recombines TRBV4-3 with TRBJ2-7; 11 bases are a match to TRBD1. This sequence originates from a human donor in good health. Some libraries in this study had Jurkat cell RNA spiked in. The sequenced sample consisted of naive CD8+ T cells from blood, with Jurkat cell RNA spiked in. Sample subset: FACS-sorted CD8+CD4-CCR7+CD45RA+ naive T cells. The CDR3 bases are TGCGCCAGCAGCCAAGGGACAGGGGGCTTCGAGCAGTACTTC. Translating it yields CASSQGTGGFEQYF.